The clone carrying this T cell receptor (beta chain) has just a few counts. Antigen unknown. The sample originates from a study of T cells after yellow fever vaccination. Study-level points and caveats: Some clonotypes, a small share, were shared between CD4 and CD8 compartments.

The germline V gene encodes CDR1 SGHDN and CDR2 FVKESK. The CDR3 consists of 15 residues. Trimming cost V 4 bases and J 0 bases, with 12 bases left between them. A process of 5'RACE template switching, which added a universal primer site and UMIs, was used to make TCR cDNA. TCRdb independently ran MiXCR on the 5' RACE reads; one entry per CDR3 protein. Of about 360,000 distinct CDR3 sequences in the sample, more than 5.5% were seen once. The material sequenced was PBMCs, taken 5 days after the yellow fever booster vaccination. The TCR was taken from a man aged 30-40 years who received the YFV17D yellow fever vaccine. This chain joins TRBV14 and TRBJ2-5; a weak D match, TRBD1 (5 bases). CDR3 amino acids: CASSPTDPYQETQYF. CDR3 DNA sequence: TGTGCCAGCAGCCCGACAGACCCGTACCAAGAGACCCAGTACTTC. Combining the CDR3 with reference TRBV14 and TRBJ2-5 gives the whole variable domain EAGVTQFPSHSVIEKGQTVTLRCDPISGHDNLYWYRRVMGKEIKFLLHFVKESKQDESGMPNNRFLAERTGGTYSTLKVQPAELEDSGVYFCASSPTDPYQETQYFGPGTRLLVL.